This T cell receptor beta chain was sequenced for a study of blood T cell repertoires in COVID-19. Turning to the study itself: COVID-19 samples from acute and convalescent phases originated in the United States, Italy and Spain. T cells, B-cell-depleted T cells, or PBMCs provided the cDNA or gDNA that served as material.

Germline V gives CDR1 WNHNN, CDR2 SYGVQD (reference sequence). The CDR3 has 16 residues. With 3 bases clipped from V and 2 bases from J, the junction kept 9 bases outside the gene matches. Methods used by the authors: Cell counts per sample came from amplifying reference gene primers. Sequencing used immunoSEQ multiplex PCR; TCRdb keeps in-frame clones, though not all of them. The DNA was the basis for D and trimming; V, J and clone size are from that table. The sample holds approximately 150,000 clones, approximately 80% seen once. The sequenced sample was peripheral blood. The chain links TRBV10-1 to TRBJ1-1; 7 bases align to TRBD1. This receptor was taken from a human donor in a cohort sampled during active COVID-19. CDR3 DNA sequence: TGCGCCAGCAGTGAATTTGACAGGGTACCTAACACTGAAGCTTTCTTT. It yields the protein CASSEFDRVPNTEAFF.